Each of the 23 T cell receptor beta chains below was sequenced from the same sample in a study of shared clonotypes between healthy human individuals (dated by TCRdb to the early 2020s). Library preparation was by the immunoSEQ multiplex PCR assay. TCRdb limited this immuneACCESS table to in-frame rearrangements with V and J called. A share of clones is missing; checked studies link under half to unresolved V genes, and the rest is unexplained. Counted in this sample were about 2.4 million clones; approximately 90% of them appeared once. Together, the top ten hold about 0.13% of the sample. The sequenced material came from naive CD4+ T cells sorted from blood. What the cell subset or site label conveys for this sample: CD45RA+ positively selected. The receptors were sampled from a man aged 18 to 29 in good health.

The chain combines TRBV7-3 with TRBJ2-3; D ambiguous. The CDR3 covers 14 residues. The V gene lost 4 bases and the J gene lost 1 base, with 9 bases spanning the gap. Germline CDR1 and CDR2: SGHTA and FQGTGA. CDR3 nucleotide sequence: TGTGCCAGCAGCTCTACCTCGGGCACAGATACGCAGTATTTT. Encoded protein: CASSSTSGTDTQYF.

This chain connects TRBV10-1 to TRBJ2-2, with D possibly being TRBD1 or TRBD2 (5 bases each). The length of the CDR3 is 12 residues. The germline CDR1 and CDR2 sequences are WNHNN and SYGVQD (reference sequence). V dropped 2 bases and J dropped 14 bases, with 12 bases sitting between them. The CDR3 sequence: CASSEGPRGLFF. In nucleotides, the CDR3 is TGCGCCAGCAGTGAGGGTCCGAGGGGACTGTTTTTT.

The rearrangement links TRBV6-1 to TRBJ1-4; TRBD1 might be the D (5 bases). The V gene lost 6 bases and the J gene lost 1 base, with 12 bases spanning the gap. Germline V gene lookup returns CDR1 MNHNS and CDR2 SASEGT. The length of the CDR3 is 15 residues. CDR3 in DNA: TGTGCCAGCAGGGCGGTGACAGTAACTAATGAAAAACTGTTTTTT. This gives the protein CASRAVTVTNEKLFF.

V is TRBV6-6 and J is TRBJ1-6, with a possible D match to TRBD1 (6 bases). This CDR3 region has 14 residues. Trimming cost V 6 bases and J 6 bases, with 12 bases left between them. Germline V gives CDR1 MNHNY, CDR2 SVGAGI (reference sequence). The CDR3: CASRRGPANSPLHF. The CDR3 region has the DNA TGTGCCAGCAGGCGGGGGCCGGCTAATTCACCCCTCCACTTT.

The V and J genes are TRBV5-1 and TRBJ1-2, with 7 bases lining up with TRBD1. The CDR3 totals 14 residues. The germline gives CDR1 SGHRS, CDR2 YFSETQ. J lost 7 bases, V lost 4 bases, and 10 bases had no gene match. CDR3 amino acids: CASSLITGAGGYTF. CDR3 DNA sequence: TGCGCCAGCAGCCTTATAACAGGGGCAGGTGGCTACACCTTC.

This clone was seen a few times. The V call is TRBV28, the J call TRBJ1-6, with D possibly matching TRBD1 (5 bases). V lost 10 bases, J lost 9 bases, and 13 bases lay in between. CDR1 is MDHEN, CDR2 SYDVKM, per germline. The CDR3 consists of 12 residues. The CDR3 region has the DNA TGTGCCATCCAGGGTTCCACTTCACCCCTCCACTTT. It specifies CAIQGSTSPLHF.

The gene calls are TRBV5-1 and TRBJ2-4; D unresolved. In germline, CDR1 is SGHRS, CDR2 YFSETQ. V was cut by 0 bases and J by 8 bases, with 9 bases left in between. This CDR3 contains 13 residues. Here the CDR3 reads CASSLEHGDIQYF. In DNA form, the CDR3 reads TGCGCCAGCAGCTTGGAGCATGGAGACATTCAGTACTTC. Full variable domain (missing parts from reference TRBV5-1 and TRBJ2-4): KAGVTQTPRYLIKTRGQQVTLSCSPISGHRSVSWYQQTPGQGLQFLFEYFSETQRNKGNFPGRFSGRQFSNSRSEMNVSTLELGDSALYLCASSLEHGDIQYFGAGTRLSVL.

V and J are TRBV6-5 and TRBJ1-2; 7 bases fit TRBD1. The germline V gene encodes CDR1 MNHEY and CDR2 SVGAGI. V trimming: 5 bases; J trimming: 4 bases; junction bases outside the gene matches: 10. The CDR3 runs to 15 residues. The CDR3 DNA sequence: TGTGCCAGCAGTAATACAGGGGTTCTGAGCTATGGCTACACCTTC. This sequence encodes CASSNTGVLSYGYTF.

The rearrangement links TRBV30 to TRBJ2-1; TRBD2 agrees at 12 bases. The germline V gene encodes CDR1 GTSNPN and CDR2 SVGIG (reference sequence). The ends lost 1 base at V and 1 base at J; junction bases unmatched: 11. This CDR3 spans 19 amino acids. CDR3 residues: CAWSAGSSGRAWSYNEQFF. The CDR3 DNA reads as TGTGCCTGGAGTGCGGGGTCTAGCGGGAGGGCCTGGTCCTACAATGAGCAGTTCTTC. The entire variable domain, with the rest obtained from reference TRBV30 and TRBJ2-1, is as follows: SQTIHQWPATLVQPVGSPLSLECTVEGTSNPNLYWYRQAAGRGLQLLFYSVGIGQISSEVPQNLSASRPQDRQFILSSKKLLLSDSGFYLCAWSAGSSGRAWSYNEQFFGPGTRLTVL.

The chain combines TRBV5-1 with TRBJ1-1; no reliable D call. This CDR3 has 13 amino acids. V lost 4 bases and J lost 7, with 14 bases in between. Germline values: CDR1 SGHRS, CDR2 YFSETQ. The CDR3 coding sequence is TGCGCCAGCAGCCGAGAGGCCTACGGTGAAGCTTTCTTT. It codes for CASSREAYGEAFF.

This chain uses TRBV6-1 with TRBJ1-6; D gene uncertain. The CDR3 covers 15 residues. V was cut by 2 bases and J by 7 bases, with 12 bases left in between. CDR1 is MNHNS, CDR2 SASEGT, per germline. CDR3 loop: CASSESRNINSPLHF. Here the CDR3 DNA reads TGTGCCAGCAGTGAATCCAGGAATATAAATTCACCCCTCCACTTT.

The CDR3 nucleotides read TGTGCCAGCAGCTTATTTGGGCAGGACTACGAGCAGTACTTC. Amino acid sequence: CASSLFGQDYEQYF. J is TRBJ2-7 and V is TRBV7-9; no firm D call. Germline V gene sequence: CDR1 SEHNR, CDR2 FQNEAQ (reference sequence). Trimming removed 2 bases from V and 3 bases from J, with 11 bases in between. This CDR3 is built from 14 residues.

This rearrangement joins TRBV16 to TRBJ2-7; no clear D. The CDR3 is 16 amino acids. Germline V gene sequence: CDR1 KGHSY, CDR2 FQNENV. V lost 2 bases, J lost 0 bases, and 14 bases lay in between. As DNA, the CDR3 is TGTGCCAGCAGCCAAAACCGGGTCTCTTACTCCTACGAGCAGTACTTC. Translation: CASSQNRVSYSYEQYF.

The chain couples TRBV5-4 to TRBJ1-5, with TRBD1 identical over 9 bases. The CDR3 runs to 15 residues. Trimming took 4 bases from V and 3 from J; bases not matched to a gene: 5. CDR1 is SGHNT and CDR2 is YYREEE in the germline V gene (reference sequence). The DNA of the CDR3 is TGTGCCAGCAGCCGAGGGACAGGGCCCAATCAGCCCCAGCATTTT. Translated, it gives CASSRGTGPNQPQHF. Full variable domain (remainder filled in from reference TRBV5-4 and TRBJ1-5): ETGVTQSPTHLIKTRGQQVTLRCSSQSGHNTVSWYQQALGQGPQFIFQYYREEENGRGNFPPRFSGLQFPNYSSELNVNALELDDSALYLCASSRGTGPNQPQHFGDGTRLSIL.

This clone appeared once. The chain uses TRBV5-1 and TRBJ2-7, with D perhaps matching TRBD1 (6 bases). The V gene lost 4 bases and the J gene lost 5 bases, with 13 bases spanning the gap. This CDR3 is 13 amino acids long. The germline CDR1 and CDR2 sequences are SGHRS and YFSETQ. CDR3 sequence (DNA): TGCGCCAGCAGCCCAGGGGTACCTAACGAGCAGTACTTC. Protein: CASSPGVPNEQYF.

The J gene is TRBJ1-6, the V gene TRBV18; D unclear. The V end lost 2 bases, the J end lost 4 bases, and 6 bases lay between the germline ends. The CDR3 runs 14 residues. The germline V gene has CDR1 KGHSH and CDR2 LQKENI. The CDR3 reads CASSPIQYNSPLHF. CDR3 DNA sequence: TGTGCCAGCTCACCAATCCAATATAATTCACCCCTCCACTTT.

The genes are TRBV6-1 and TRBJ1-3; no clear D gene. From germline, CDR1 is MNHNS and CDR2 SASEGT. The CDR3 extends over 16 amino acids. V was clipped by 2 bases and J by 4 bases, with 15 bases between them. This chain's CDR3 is CASSESFWVAGNTIYF. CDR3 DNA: TGTGCCAGCAGTGAAAGTTTTTGGGTAGCCGGAAACACCATATATTTT.

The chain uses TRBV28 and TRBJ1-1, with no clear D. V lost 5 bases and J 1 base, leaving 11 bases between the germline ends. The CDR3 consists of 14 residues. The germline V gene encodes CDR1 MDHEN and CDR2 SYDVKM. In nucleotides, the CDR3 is TGTGCCAGCAGTATACAAAGGCGGAACACTGAAGCTTTCTTT. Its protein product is CASSIQRRNTEAFF.

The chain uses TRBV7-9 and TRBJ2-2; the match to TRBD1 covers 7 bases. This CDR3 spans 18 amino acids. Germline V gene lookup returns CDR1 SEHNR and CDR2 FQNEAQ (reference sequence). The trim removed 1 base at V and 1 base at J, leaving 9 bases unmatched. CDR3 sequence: CASSLDPRDSKNTGELFF. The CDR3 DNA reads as TGTGCCAGCAGCTTAGATCCCAGGGACAGTAAGAACACCGGGGAGCTGTTTTTT.

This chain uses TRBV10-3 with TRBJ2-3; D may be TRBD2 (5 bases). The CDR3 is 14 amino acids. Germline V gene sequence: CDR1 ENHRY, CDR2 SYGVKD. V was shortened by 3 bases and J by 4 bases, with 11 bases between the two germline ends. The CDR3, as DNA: TGTGCCATCAGTGATACGAACGGGGCAGATACGCAGTATTTT. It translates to CAISDTNGADTQYF.

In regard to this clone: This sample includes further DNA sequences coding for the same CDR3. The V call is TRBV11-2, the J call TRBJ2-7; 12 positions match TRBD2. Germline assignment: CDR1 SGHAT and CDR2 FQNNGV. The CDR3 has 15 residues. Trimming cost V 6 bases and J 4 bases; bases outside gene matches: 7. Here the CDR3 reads CASSSLAGGPYEQYF. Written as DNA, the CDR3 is TGTGCCAGCAGTTCCCTAGCGGGAGGGCCTTACGAGCAGTACTTC.

The CDR3 sequence: CASSLGAREGYTF. The CDR3 DNA sequence: TGTGCCAGCAGCTTAGGGGCTCGGGAGGGCTACACCTTC. The chain is built from TRBV7-2 and TRBJ1-2, with D unresolved. V dropped 1 base and J dropped 8 bases, with 11 bases sitting between them. This CDR3 comprises 13 residues. CDR1 and CDR2 (germline): SGHTA, FQGNSA.

The CDR3 spells CASSPIQGADEKLFF. As DNA, the CDR3 is TGTGCCAGCTCACCAATTCAGGGGGCCGACGAAAAACTGTTTTTT. The V call is TRBV18, the J call TRBJ1-4; TRBD1 agrees at 8 bases. From germline, CDR1 is KGHSH and CDR2 LQKENI. V dropped 2 bases and J dropped 8; count of bases not matched to a gene: 7. The CDR3 covers 15 residues.